A selection of T cell receptor beta chains follows, all from one sample in a study of response to subunit inactivated influenza vaccine. TCRdb recomputed calls from the RT-PCR reads with MiXCR, one row per CDR3 protein. The data show over 750,000 distinct CDR3 sequences, 21% seen once. Source: PBMCs from blood, taken less than 6 days after vaccination. The receptors shown here come from a man aged 45-65 years who received an inactivated influenza vaccine. The CDR3 runs from the conserved cysteine through the conserved F or W. A D gene is named only where the DNA matches it firmly. Only part of the rows carry a size: once, few, many, or a class if the clone is expanded.

J: TRBJ2-3
V: TRBV20-1
size: few
D: -
CDR3: CSARDVKGRGWDTQYF
DNA: TGCAGTGCTAGAGATGTGAAGGGGCGAGGTTGGGATACGCAGTATTTT

J: TRBJ2-5
V: TRBV6-5
size: -
D: -
CDR3: CASSWDGQETQYF
DNA: TGTGCCAGCAGTTGGGACGGTCAAGAGACCCAGTACTTC

J: TRBJ2-1
V: TRBV29-1
size: -
D: TRBD2
CDR3: CSVGGLAGYNEQFF
DNA: TGCAGCGTTGGGGGGCTAGCGGGGTACAATGAGCAGTTCTTC

J: TRBJ2-5
V: TRBV7-6
size: -
D: -
CDR3: CASSSLAQETQYF
DNA: TGTGCCAGCAGCTCACTGGCCCAAGAGACCCAGTACTTC

J: TRBJ2-2
V: TRBV28
size: -
D: -
CDR3: CASSLTREQELFF
DNA: TGTGCCAGCAGTTTAACCCGGGAGCAGGAGCTGTTTTTT

J: TRBJ2-5
V: TRBV4-3
size: -
D: -
CDR3: CASSQGFRETQYF
DNA: TGCGCCAGCAGCCAAGGTTTCCGGGAGACCCAGTACTTC

J: TRBJ2-7
V: TRBV6-1
size: -
D: -
CDR3: CASSRQGYREQYF
DNA: TGTGCCAGCTCCCGGCAGGGGTATCGCGAGCAGTACTTC

J: TRBJ2-4
V: TRBV10-3
size: few
D: -
CDR3: CAISRGGENIQYF
DNA: TGTGCCATCAGCAGAGGGGGGGAGAACATTCAGTACTTC

J: TRBJ2-1
V: TRBV5-6
size: few
D: TRBD1
CDR3: CASSLWGQVKNEQFF
DNA: TGTGCCAGCAGCTTGTGGGGACAGGTCAAAAATGAGCAGTTCTTC

J: TRBJ1-1
V: TRBV12-3/TRBV12-4
size: -
D: TRBD1
CDR3: CASMPQGTTEAFF
DNA: TGTGCCAGCATGCCACAGGGGACCACTGAAGCTTTCTTT

J: TRBJ2-7
V: TRBV7-2
size: -
D: TRBD1
CDR3: CASSSPGQVGYEQYF
DNA: TGTGCCAGCAGCTCACCTGGACAGGTGGGATACGAGCAGTACTTC

J: TRBJ2-3
V: TRBV5-1
size: -
D: TRBD2
CDR3: CASSLAQRGSTDTQYF
DNA: TGCGCCAGCAGCTTGGCCCAGCGGGGTAGCACAGATACGCAGTATTTT

J: TRBJ2-7
V: TRBV12-3/TRBV12-4
size: few
D: -
CDR3: CASSPSGPPGEQYF
DNA: TGTGCCAGCAGTCCCTCCGGGCCTCCTGGCGAGCAGTACTTC

J: TRBJ1-4
V: TRBV10-3
size: -
D: -
CDR3: CAISARVDEKLFF
DNA: TGTGCCATCAGTGCTCGGGTGGATGAAAAACTGTTTTTT

J: TRBJ1-2
V: TRBV7-2
size: -
D: TRBD1
CDR3: CASSLTASQGVTRGYTF
DNA: TGTGCCAGCAGCTTAACGGCTAGTCAGGGGGTGACCAGGGGCTACACCTTC